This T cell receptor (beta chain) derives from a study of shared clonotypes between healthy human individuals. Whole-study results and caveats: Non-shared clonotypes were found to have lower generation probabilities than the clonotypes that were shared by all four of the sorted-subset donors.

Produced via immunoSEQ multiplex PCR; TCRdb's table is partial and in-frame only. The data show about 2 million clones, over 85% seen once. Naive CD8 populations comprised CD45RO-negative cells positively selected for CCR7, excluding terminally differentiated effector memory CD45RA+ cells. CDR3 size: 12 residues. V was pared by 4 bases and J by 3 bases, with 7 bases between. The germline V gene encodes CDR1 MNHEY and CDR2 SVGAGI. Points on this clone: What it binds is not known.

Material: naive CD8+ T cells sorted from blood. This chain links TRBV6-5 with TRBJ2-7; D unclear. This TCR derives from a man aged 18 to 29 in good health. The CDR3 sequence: CASSSNIYEQYF. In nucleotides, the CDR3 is TGTGCCAGCAGTTCGAACATCTACGAGCAGTACTTC.